This record looks at one TCR beta chain sequence and its context. The sample comes from a study of shared T cell receptors in the human thymus. V gave up 7 bases and J gave up 8 bases, with 21 bases separating them. The V gene's germline CDR1 is MDHEN and CDR2 SYDVKM. The CDR3 sequence is 15 residues long. Measured with immunoSEQ multiplex PCR; TCRdb has only the in-frame clones, and not every one. Of some 700,000 clones detected, roughly 90% appear once; the ten largest clones hold around 0.01%. These data are also associated with another study on human thymus T cells. That work adds: Thymic repertoires of unrelated individuals were reported in related research to overlap highly.

Input material: thymocytes. The receptor was derived from a boy younger than two with a congenital heart defect. This chain joins TRBV28 and TRBJ1-5; D may be TRBD1 (6 bases). The CDR3 loop reads CASTGRGGWGKPQHF. DNA of the CDR3: TGTGCCAGCACCGGCAGGGGCGGATGGGGCAAGCCCCAGCATTTT.